The 27 T cell receptor beta chains below come from one sample, sequenced in a study of cytomegalovirus exposure and HLA in healthy donors. PCR was performed using 60 Vbeta and 13 Jbeta primers. TCRdb keeps only in-frame clones here, not all; method: immunoSEQ multiplex PCR. Found here are 95,000 to 150,000 clones, around 85% of them singletons; the top ten hold 2.1%. The specimen sequenced was PBMCs. The receptor source for this set is a man aged 30 to 39 in good health and CMV-seronegative.

The chain joins TRBV7-8 to TRBJ2-7, with a tentative D call TRBD1 (6 bases). Germline values: CDR1 SGHVS, CDR2 FQNEAQ. V shed 5 bases and J shed 5 bases, with 13 bases lying between them. CDR3 length: 13 residues. In nucleotides, the CDR3 is TGTGCCAGCAGCCCTCGGGACAAGCACGAGCAGTACTTC. Amino acids: CASSPRDKHEQYF. Together with reference TRBV7-8 and TRBJ2-7, the CDR3 gives the full variable domain: GAGVSQSPRYKVAKRGQDVALRCDPISGHVSLFWYQQALGQGPEFLTYFQNEAQLDKSGLPSDRFFAERPEGSVSTLKIQRTQQEDSAVYLCASSPRDKHEQYFGPGTRLTVT.

The chain recombines TRBV5-6 with TRBJ1-1; D is ambiguous. Germline assignment: CDR1 SGHDT and CDR2 YYEEEE. The CDR3 loop spans 15 amino acids. Trimming stripped 6 bases from V and 4 bases from J, with 19 bases between. CDR3 loop: CASTRRAALGTEAFF. The CDR3 DNA follows: TGTGCCAGCACCCGGAGGGCAGCCCTGGGCACTGAAGCTTTCTTT.

The CDR3 reads CASSVAGFSSTDTQYF. The CDR3 DNA follows: TGTGCCAGCAGCGTAGCCGGGTTCTCTAGCACAGATACGCAGTATTTT. J is TRBJ2-3 and V is TRBV9; D gene uncertain. Germline values: CDR1 SGDLS, CDR2 YYNGEE. V was trimmed by 0 bases and J by 0 bases, leaving 11 bases between them. This CDR3 has 16 residues.

This chain uses TRBV5-6 with TRBJ2-5; TRBD1 aligns across 7 bases. The CDR3 spans 14 residues. V shed 1 base and J 4 bases; nucleotides not matched to a gene: 4. Germline V gene sequence: CDR1 SGHDT, CDR2 YYEEEE. CDR3 residues: CASSLWYRGETQYF. The DNA of the CDR3 is TGTGCCAGCAGCTTGTGGTACAGGGGAGAGACCCAGTACTTC.

This clone was picked up one time. This sequence joins TRBV29-1 and TRBJ2-2; 14 nucleotides align to TRBD2. Per the germline V gene, CDR1 is SQVTM and CDR2 is ANQGSEA. V lost 5 bases, J lost 0 bases, and 2 bases stayed unmatched. The CDR3 loop spans 16 amino acids. This chain's CDR3 is CSVMGLAGANTGELFF. The CDR3, as DNA: TGCAGCGTTATGGGACTAGCGGGGGCGAACACCGGGGAGCTGTTTTTT.

This clone was recorded a few times. The rearrangement links TRBV11-2 to TRBJ1-4, with 8 bases lining up with TRBD1. The germline V gene encodes CDR1 SGHAT and CDR2 FQNNGV. CDR3 length: 17 residues. J was trimmed by 1 base and V by 5 bases; bases with no gene match: 9. The CDR3 protein is CASSLRTGGVTNEKLFF. The CDR3 nucleotides are TGTGCCAGCAGCCTCCGAACAGGGGGTGTAACTAATGAAAAACTGTTTTTT.

The rearrangement links TRBV4-3 to TRBJ2-5, with TRBD2 matching 10 bases. This CDR3 region has 15 residues. With 3 bases clipped from V and 3 bases from J, the junction kept 4 bases outside the gene matches. The germline CDR1 and CDR2 sequences are LGHNA and YSLEER. The CDR3 sequence is CASSHILAGEETQYF. CDR3 coding DNA: TGCGCCAGCAGCCACATTCTAGCGGGGGAAGAGACCCAGTACTTC.

The DNA of the CDR3 is TGTGCCAGCAGCTTGCGGCTTGTCAGCAGGGAGGATGAGCAGTTCTTC. Its protein product is CASSLRLVSREDEQFF. The J gene is TRBJ2-1, the V gene TRBV5-6; TRBD2 might be the D (6 bases). The CDR3 is 16 residues long. Per the germline V gene, CDR1 is SGHDT and CDR2 is YYEEEE. V shed 1 base and J shed 8 bases, with 19 bases lying between them.

The rearrangement uses TRBV6-5 and TRBJ2-1; TRBD1 matches at 11 bases. CDR1 is MNHEY, CDR2 SVGAGI, per germline. The CDR3 is made up of 15 amino acids. The ends lost 5 bases at V and 9 bases at J; junction bases unmatched: 9. CDR3 loop: CASSGPGQGVGEQFF. Written as DNA, the CDR3 is TGTGCCAGCAGTGGACCGGGACAGGGGGTGGGTGAGCAGTTCTTC.

This rearrangement joins TRBV19 to TRBJ1-4; 7 bases line up with TRBD1. Germline assignment: CDR1 LNHDA and CDR2 SQIVND (reference sequence). V shed 0 bases and J 9 bases; nucleotides not matched to a gene: 7. This CDR3 comprises 15 residues. The CDR3 spells CASSIDTATGQKLFF. In DNA form, the CDR3 reads TGTGCCAGTAGTATAGATACGGCGACAGGGCAAAAACTGTTTTTT. The variable domain in full, completed from reference TRBV19 and TRBJ1-4, reads DGGITQSPKYLFRKEGQNVTLSCEQNLNHDAMYWYRQDPGQGLRLIYYSQIVNDFQKGDIAEGYSVSREKKESFPLTVTSAQKNPTAFYLCASSIDTATGQKLFFGSGTQLSVL.

The rearrangement joins TRBV6-4 to TRBJ2-1; TRBD1 aligns across 7 bases. The V gene end was trimmed by 5 bases and the J gene end by 8 bases; junction bases not matched to a gene: 6. This CDR3 region has 13 residues. Germline CDR1 reads MRHNA; CDR2 reads SNTAGT. The CDR3 loop is CASSRDDRDEQFF. CDR3 coding DNA: TGTGCCAGCAGTCGAGACGACAGGGATGAGCAGTTCTTC.

The chain joins TRBV15 to TRBJ2-1, with D perhaps TRBD2 (5 bases). CDR1 and CDR2 (germline): LNHNV, YYDKDF (reference sequence). V lost 2 bases, J lost 11 bases, and 22 bases lay in between. This CDR3 is built from 16 residues. The CDR3 nucleotides read TGTGCCACCAGCAGATGGCCGTCCCCCGGGGTTTTGAAGCAGTTCTTC. Translating it yields CATSRWPSPGVLKQFF.

The chain couples TRBV7-2 to TRBJ2-5, with 8 positions matching TRBD2. Germline V gene data show CDR1 as SGHTA and CDR2 as FQGNSA. J gave up 4 bases and V 1 base, and 5 bases lay outside the gene matches. The CDR3 consists of 15 residues. CDR3 in amino acids: CASSLVRGGGETQYF. CDR3 in DNA: TGTGCCAGCAGCTTAGTCCGGGGGGGCGGAGAGACCCAGTACTTC.

V gene TRBV29-1 combines with J gene TRBJ2-5, with D maybe TRBD2 (7 bases). CDR1 is SQVTM, CDR2 ANQGSEA, per germline. This CDR3 is built from 13 residues. V lost 8 bases and J 7 bases, leaving 20 bases between the germline ends. CDR3 nucleotides: TGCAGCTTCAAGGGGGGGGTCATCGGGACCCAGTACTTC. Amino acids: CSFKGGVIGTQYF. Variable domain in full (rest from reference TRBV29-1 and TRBJ2-5): SAVISQKPSRDICQRGTSLTIQCQVDSQVTMMFWYRQQPGQSLTLIATANQGSEATYESGFVIDKFPISRPNLTFSTLTVSNMSPEDSSIYLCSFKGGVIGTQYFGPGTRLLVL.

The V and J genes are TRBV19 and TRBJ2-7, with 7 bases lining up with TRBD1. The CDR3 totals 15 residues. V dropped 2 bases and J dropped 2; count of bases not matched to a gene: 6. Germline lookup yields CDR1 LNHDA and CDR2 SQIVND (reference sequence). The CDR3 is CASSIRGQMTYEQYF. The DNA for the CDR3 is TGTGCCAGTAGTATAAGGGGGCAGATGACCTACGAGCAGTACTTC.

The rearrangement uses TRBV14 and TRBJ2-3; maybe TRBD2 (6 bases). The CDR3 is made up of 16 amino acids. Germline V gives CDR1 SGHDN, CDR2 FVKESK. The V end lost 3 bases, the J end lost 1 base, and 14 bases lay between the germline ends. CDR3 sequence reads: CASSHSGPDGTDTQYF. CDR3 in DNA: TGTGCCAGCAGCCATAGCGGCCCGGACGGCACAGATACGCAGTATTTT.

The chain uses TRBV28 and TRBJ2-1; no definite D call. V was pared by 1 base and J by 5 bases, with 12 bases between. The CDR3 has 15 residues. Per the germline V gene, CDR1 is MDHEN and CDR2 is SYDVKM. CDR3 amino acids: CASSLYGRGHNEQFF. In DNA form, the CDR3 reads TGTGCCAGCAGTTTATATGGGCGTGGGCACAATGAGCAGTTCTTC.

This clone appeared once. Other DNA sequences in the sample encode the same CDR3. V gene TRBV7-2 combines with J gene TRBJ2-3; TRBD1 matches 11 bases. The CDR3 is made up of 17 amino acids. V shed 4 bases and J 3 bases; nucleotides not matched to a gene: 9. From germline, CDR1 is SGHTA and CDR2 FQGNSA. The CDR3 nucleotides are TGTGCCAGCAGCTCCGCCGGGACAGGGGGGTATACAGATACGCAGTATTTT. Protein: CASSSAGTGGYTDTQYF.

This clone was counted only a few times. The J gene is TRBJ2-2, the V gene TRBV6-5, with 7 bases lining up with TRBD1. Germline V lookup: CDR1 MNHEY, CDR2 SVGAGI. The V segment lost 2 bases and the J segment 6 bases; nucleotides outside the gene matches: 3. This CDR3 comprises 14 residues. The CDR3 sequence: CASSYGTGAGELFF. CDR3 DNA: TGTGCCAGCAGTTACGGAACAGGGGCCGGGGAGCTGTTTTTT.

The V and J genes are TRBV19 and TRBJ1-4, with 8 bases identical to TRBD1. CDR3 size: 14 residues. In germline, CDR1 is LNHDA, CDR2 SQIVND (reference sequence). J was trimmed by 6 bases and V by 3 bases; bases with no gene match: 3. CDR3 residues: CASSIQGADEKLFF. CDR3 sequence (DNA): TGTGCCAGTAGTATTCAGGGGGCGGATGAAAAACTGTTTTTT.

The chain joins TRBV30 to TRBJ1-1; 9 positions match TRBD1. The CDR3 is 14 amino acids. CDR1 and CDR2 from the germline V gene are GTSNPN and SVGIG (reference sequence). V shed 2 bases and J 4 bases; nucleotides not matched to a gene: 5. The CDR3 DNA sequence: TGTGCCTGGAGTCCAGGGACAGGGCCCACTGAAGCTTTCTTT. Protein sequence: CAWSPGTGPTEAFF.

The genes are TRBV6-5 and TRBJ1-1, with unresolved D. The CDR3 is 15 residues long. V was trimmed by 5 bases and J by 4 bases, leaving 17 bases between them. Germline CDR1 reads MNHEY; CDR2 reads SVGAGI. The CDR3 region has the DNA TGTGCCAGCAGTCAAAATCGAGTGCGGAGCACTGAAGCTTTCTTT. Protein product: CASSQNRVRSTEAFF.

The rearrangement links TRBV10-3 to TRBJ2-1, with TRBD1 matching over 7 bases. The trim removed 0 bases at V and 8 bases at J, leaving 1 base unmatched. In germline, CDR1 is ENHRY, CDR2 SYGVKD. The CDR3 runs 13 residues. The CDR3 protein is CAISESTGHEQFF. In nucleotides, the CDR3 is TGTGCCATCAGTGAGTCGACAGGGCATGAGCAGTTCTTC.

V is TRBV10-1 and J is TRBJ1-5; D not resolved. CDR1 and CDR2 (germline): WNHNN, SYGVQD (reference sequence). V gave up 3 bases and J gave up 1 base, with 4 bases separating them. The CDR3 is made up of 13 amino acids. The CDR3 DNA follows: TGCGCCAGCAGTGAACAAAGCAATCAGCCCCAGCATTTT. Protein sequence: CASSEQSNQPQHF.

The chain recombines TRBV5-5 with TRBJ1-5; possibly TRBD1 for D (6 bases). Trimming removed 0 bases from V and 7 bases from J, with 20 bases in between. The germline CDR1 and CDR2 sequences are SGHKS and YYEKEE (reference sequence). This CDR3 has 17 residues. In DNA, the CDR3 is TGTGCCAGCAGCTTGGGCTTGGGTCAGGGGCAGGGGCAGCCCCAGCATTTT. This translates into CASSLGLGQGQGQPQHF.

V is TRBV27 and J is TRBJ2-1, with TRBD2 matching 11 bases. Germline assignment: CDR1 MNHEY and CDR2 SMNVEV (reference sequence). J was trimmed by 9 bases and V by 6 bases; bases with no gene match: 13. The CDR3 is 16 residues long. The chain's CDR3 is CASSPRASGGYPEQFF. The CDR3 DNA reads TGTGCCAGCAGCCCCAGGGCTAGCGGGGGGTATCCTGAGCAGTTCTTC.

This clone was recorded a few times. The gene calls are TRBV28 and TRBJ2-3; 12 bases are a match to TRBD2. The V segment lost 6 bases and the J segment 3 bases; nucleotides outside the gene matches: 7. Germline V gene lookup returns CDR1 MDHEN and CDR2 SYDVKM. The CDR3 has 16 residues. The chain's CDR3 is CASSPWTSGVTDTQYF. The DNA for the CDR3 is TGTGCCAGCAGCCCCTGGACTAGCGGGGTTACAGATACGCAGTATTTT.